This paragraph reports one T cell receptor (beta chain). This specimen comes from a study of blood T cell repertoires in COVID-19. About the research overall: Spain, Italy and the United States supplied samples that represented acute and convalescent COVID-19.

The method was immunoSEQ multiplex PCR; TCRdb's version includes in-frame clones alone and lacks a portion of them. Of 440,000 or so clones detected, about nine tenths appear once; the ten largest clones hold around 1.5%. V lost 3 bases and J lost 7; bases outside the gene matches: 8. This CDR3 contains 16 residues. The germline V gene encodes CDR1 SGDLS and CDR2 YYNGEE. The clonotype was recovered from a woman in her thirties or forties with COVID-19, enrolled during active disease. The V call is TRBV9, the J call TRBJ2-1, with TRBD2 matching 12 bases. Material for sequencing was peripheral blood. Here the CDR3 reads CASSASSGGAINEQFF. CDR3 nucleotides: TGTGCCAGCAGCGCATCTAGCGGGGGGGCCATAAATGAGCAGTTCTTC.